This TCR beta chain emerged from a study of blood T cell repertoires in COVID-19. Study-wide background: The analysed material was cDNA or gDNA that came from T cells, B-cell-depleted T cells, or PBMCs.

V lost 3 bases, J lost 2 bases, and 11 bases lay in between. CDR3 length equals 15 residues. Germline V gene sequence: CDR1 SGHRS, CDR2 YFSETQ. The Seattle patients, enrolled during active infection, were followed longitudinally. Profiled with immunoSEQ multiplex PCR; TCRdb holds only in-frame clones, not every one. The table lists roughly 240,000 clones, around 88% of them singletons. The chain is built from TRBV5-1 and TRBJ2-2; D uncertain. The sequence was collected from a woman of 80 years or more with COVID-19, enrolled during active disease. Sequenced material: peripheral blood. In nucleotides, the CDR3 is TGCGCCAGCAGCTATGGGTGGGCTAACACCGGGGAGCTGTTTTTT. Protein sequence: CASSYGWANTGELFF.